A single sample is the source of the 20 T cell receptor beta chains below, sequenced in a study of blood T cell repertoires in COVID-19. TCRdb's copy holds only in-frame clones and misses some; the assay was immunoSEQ multiplex PCR. The sample consists of about 60,000 clones, approximately 82% of them appearing once. The sample comprised peripheral blood. These receptors were collected from a man older than 75 with acute or convalescent COVID-19.

This clone occurred a few times. The chain combines TRBV6-4 with TRBJ1-1, with D uncertain. CDR3 length: 14 amino acids. CDR1 and CDR2 (germline): MRHNA, SNTAGT. Trimming pared 2 bases from V and 1 base from J, leaving 8 bases between. Here the CDR3 reads CASSDGGENTEAFF. The CDR3 DNA reads TGTGCCAGCAGTGACGGCGGGGAGAACACTGAAGCTTTCTTT.

The genes are TRBV5-1 and TRBJ2-7; 8 nucleotides match TRBD2. Germline assignment: CDR1 SGHRS and CDR2 YFSETQ. V shed 4 bases, J shed 0 bases, and the junction held 9 bases outside the gene matches. This CDR3 comprises 16 residues. The CDR3 sequence: CASSREGAGISYEQYF. In DNA, the CDR3 is TGCGCCAGCAGCCGGGAGGGTGCAGGGATCTCCTACGAGCAGTACTTC.

The chain combines TRBV12-5 with TRBJ1-5; no clear D. CDR1 is LGHNT and CDR2 is FRNRAP in the germline V gene. Trimming shortened V by 6 bases and J by 7 bases, and 19 bases separated the two germline ends. The CDR3 extends over 15 amino acids. The CDR3: CASGSPTSLEQPQHF. DNA of the CDR3: TGTGCTAGTGGCTCACCGACCTCCTTGGAGCAGCCCCAGCATTTT.

This clone was picked up one time. The J gene is TRBJ1-2, the V gene TRBV7-2; perhaps TRBD1 as D (6 bases). The V gene's germline CDR1 is SGHTA and CDR2 FQGNSA. The CDR3 sequence is 15 residues long. Trimming removed 8 bases at V and 2 bases at J, with 18 bases between. CDR3 in DNA: TGTGCCAGCGGCAACCGGGACACAATAAACTATGGCTACACCTTC. The encoded protein is CASGNRDTINYGYTF.

This chain uses TRBV5-1 with TRBJ2-7; 11 bases line up with TRBD1. Germline V lookup: CDR1 SGHRS, CDR2 YFSETQ. J was trimmed by 5 bases and V by 0 bases; bases with no gene match: 4. This CDR3 is 15 amino acids long. The CDR3 loop reads CASSLEGQGANEQYF. The CDR3 DNA sequence: TGCGCCAGCAGCTTGGAAGGACAGGGGGCCAACGAGCAGTACTTC.

This chain connects TRBV10-2 to TRBJ2-3; 13 bases align to TRBD2. The length of the CDR3 is 12 residues. CDR1 is WSHSY, CDR2 SAAADI, per germline. After removal of 7 bases from V and 15 bases from J, the junction contained 7 bases not matched to a gene. CDR3 nucleotide sequence: TGCGCCAGCACCGGGACTAGCGGGAATACTTATTTT. As protein: CASTGTSGNTYF.

The chain employs TRBV10-1 and TRBJ2-1; 11 nucleotides line up with TRBD2. Germline-derived CDR1 and CDR2 are WNHNN and SYGVQD (reference sequence). Unmatched junction bases numbered 1, after V lost 0 bases and J lost 6 bases. The CDR3 is 15 residues long. The CDR3 spells CASSESTSGANEQFF. The CDR3 DNA follows: TGCGCCAGCAGTGAGTCGACTAGCGGGGCCAATGAGCAGTTCTTC.

This chain joins TRBV7-3 and TRBJ2-3, with D perhaps TRBD1 (5 bases). Trimming cost V 1 base and J 1 base, with 6 bases left between them. The germline V gene encodes CDR1 SGHTA and CDR2 FQGTGA. The CDR3 has 14 amino acids. This CDR3 is CASSLKTGTDTQYF. For the CDR3, the DNA is TGTGCCAGCAGCTTAAAGACAGGCACAGATACGCAGTATTTT.

This clone has a handful of counts. The chain has TRBV11-3 and TRBJ2-7; tentative D call: TRBD2 (5 bases). Germline V gene lookup returns CDR1 SGHNT and CDR2 YENEEA. Deletions cut 4 bases from V and 0 bases from J, with 10 bases between. This CDR3 contains 14 residues. The CDR3 protein is CASSSGGLSYEQYF. In DNA form, the CDR3 reads TGTGCCAGCAGCTCAGGAGGACTCTCCTACGAGCAGTACTTC.

The J gene is TRBJ2-1, the V gene TRBV5-1; 8 bases map to TRBD2. The CDR3 is made up of 14 amino acids. Germline CDR1 SGHRS, CDR2 YFSETQ. Trimming removed 6 bases from V and 4 bases from J; junction bases left unmatched: 6. The CDR3 DNA follows: TGCGCCAGCACGACGCGGGGGGTTTACAATGAGCAGTTCTTC. This sequence encodes CASTTRGVYNEQFF.

This clone has just a few counts. The chain uses TRBV30 and TRBJ2-4, with 8 bases lining up with TRBD2. The trim removed 2 bases at V and 11 bases at J, leaving 11 bases unmatched. The CDR3 runs 14 residues. In germline, CDR1 is GTSNPN, CDR2 SVGIG (reference sequence). The CDR3 region is CAWSRPGLGDFQYF. The CDR3 DNA reads as TGTGCCTGGAGTCGTCCGGGACTAGGGGACTTTCAGTACTTC.

The chain couples TRBV6-5 to TRBJ2-7; 7 bases map to TRBD2. The germline V gene has CDR1 MNHEY and CDR2 SVGAGI. This CDR3 is 14 amino acids long. V shed 9 bases and J 3 bases; nucleotides not matched to a gene: 11. The CDR3 reads CASHFSGKGYEQYF. DNA of the CDR3: TGTGCCAGTCATTTCAGCGGGAAGGGCTACGAGCAGTACTTC.

V usage is TRBV5-4 and J usage is TRBJ1-1; D gene uncertain. The germline V and J ends were trimmed by 4 bases and 0 bases, with 7 bases remaining between them. The CDR3 covers 13 residues. Per germline, CDR1 SGHNT and CDR2 YYREEE (reference sequence). CDR3 sequence: CASSPFLNTEAFF. CDR3 sequence (DNA): TGTGCCAGCAGCCCTTTCTTGAACACTGAAGCTTTCTTT.

The chain employs TRBV13 and TRBJ2-7, with 7 bases matching TRBD1. The CDR3 is 13 residues long. The germline CDR1 and CDR2 sequences are PRHDT and FYEKMQ (reference sequence). The ends lost 3 bases at V and 7 bases at J; junction bases unmatched: 6. The CDR3 bases are TGTGCCAGCAGCTTCCAGGGGGAAGGAGAGCAGTACTTC. Translation: CASSFQGEGEQYF.

The CDR3 nucleotides are TGTGCCAGCAGCCTGATCGGGTCGGCTGAAGCTTTCTTT. Translated, it gives CASSLIGSAEAFF. The genes are TRBV27 and TRBJ1-1, with D hard to call. The CDR3 is made up of 13 amino acids. Germline loops: CDR1 MNHEY, CDR2 SMNVEV (reference sequence). The ends were cut back, 6 bases at V and 6 bases at J, with 14 bases in the middle.

This clone was seen a few times. Written as DNA, the CDR3 is TGCGCCAGCAGCTATCGACTAGCGGGGGGTGTCGGGGAGCTGTTTTTT. It yields the protein CASSYRLAGGVGELFF. The rearrangement joins TRBV4-1 to TRBJ2-2; TRBD2 matches at 13 bases. CDR3 length: 16 residues. V shed 5 bases and J 7 bases; nucleotides not matched to a gene: 7. CDR1 is MGHRA, CDR2 YSYEKL, per germline.

The V gene is TRBV7-8, the J gene TRBJ2-7; D gene ambiguous. Germline V lookup: CDR1 SGHVS, CDR2 FQNEAQ. This CDR3 region has 12 residues. V was trimmed by 1 base and J by 4 bases, leaving 5 bases between them. As DNA, the CDR3 is TGTGCCAGCAGCTTAGGGAGATACGAGCAGTACTTC. It translates to CASSLGRYEQYF.

Here the CDR3 DNA reads TGTGCCAGCTCAGCACTAGCGGGGGACTACAATGAGCAGTTCTTC. Translated, it gives CASSALAGDYNEQFF. V and J are TRBV18 and TRBJ2-1, with 11 nucleotides matching TRBD2. This CDR3 contains 15 residues. Germline V gene sequence: CDR1 KGHSH, CDR2 LQKENI. V lost 5 bases to trimming and J lost 3 bases; unmatched junction nucleotides: 3.

This clone has only one observation. The rearrangement joins TRBV6-5 to TRBJ2-3; 8 bases are shared with TRBD1. Germline CDR1 reads MNHEY; CDR2 reads SVGAGI. The CDR3 contains 13 residues. With V trimmed by 7 bases and J by 7 bases, 7 bases remained unmatched. The CDR3 loop reads CASTDRASNTQYF. CDR3 coding DNA: TGTGCCAGCACGGACAGGGCATCAAATACGCAGTATTTT.

V usage is TRBV19 and J usage is TRBJ2-3, with 7 bases identical to TRBD2. Looked up from germline, CDR1 is LNHDA and CDR2 is SQIVND (reference sequence). The CDR3 loop spans 18 amino acids. V shed 8 bases, J shed 2 bases, and the junction held 19 bases outside the gene matches. CDR3 DNA sequence: TGTGCCAGTTCTAACCTTTTCGGGAGGAACGGTGACACAGATACGCAGTATTTT. This codes for CASSNLFGRNGDTDTQYF.